These 9 T cell receptor beta chains came from one sample sequenced in a study of a mutant IDH1 vaccine in newly diagnosed glioma. TCRdb keeps only in-frame clones here, not all; method: immunoSEQ multiplex PCR. Found here are approximately 60,000 clones, under 85% of them singletons; the top ten hold about 3.3%. Time point meaning: week 47, end of study. Doses consisted of 300 ug of mutant IDH1 20-mer peptide each, paired with topical imiquimod. No antigen is known for these receptors. This specimen was PBMCs, taken from a glioma patient whose treatment included an IDH1 peptide vaccine. These receptors all come from a woman between 45 and 65 years old with glioma.

The V gene is TRBV30, the J gene TRBJ1-1, with TRBD1 matching 7 bases. The CDR3 covers 11 residues. Germline values: CDR1 GTSNPN, CDR2 SVGIG (reference sequence). With 3 bases clipped from V and 8 bases from J, the junction kept 3 bases outside the gene matches. The chain's CDR3 is CAWSYRGEAFF. CDR3 DNA sequence: TGTGCCTGGAGCTACAGGGGCGAAGCTTTCTTT. Full variable domain (missing parts from reference TRBV30 and TRBJ1-1): SQTIHQWPATLVQPVGSPLSLECTVEGTSNPNLYWYRQAAGRGLQLLFYSVGIGQISSEVPQNLSASRPQDRQFILSSKKLLLSDSGFYLCAWSYRGEAFFGQGTRLTVV.

The chain uses TRBV29-1 and TRBJ2-2; 7 bases are a match to TRBD1. The CDR3 loop spans 15 amino acids. The germline V gene has CDR1 SQVTM and CDR2 ANQGSEA. V shed 3 bases, J shed 1 base, and the junction held 5 bases outside the gene matches. For the CDR3, the DNA is TGCAGCGTTGATTTCCGGGACAGGAACACCGGGGAGCTGTTTTTT. As protein: CSVDFRDRNTGELFF.

The chain is built from TRBV11-3 and TRBJ2-7; the match to TRBD2 covers 13 bases. Germline V gene sequence: CDR1 SGHNT, CDR2 YENEEA. This CDR3 is built from 15 residues. The trim removed 5 bases at V and 1 base at J, leaving 2 bases unmatched. The CDR3 loop reads CASSATSGGSYEQYF. The CDR3 region has the DNA TGTGCCAGCAGCGCGACTAGCGGGGGGTCCTACGAGCAGTACTTC.

The CDR3 sequence: CASSVDKTQPTYEQYF. CDR3 DNA: TGTGCCAGCAGCGTAGATAAGACGCAGCCGACCTACGAGCAGTACTTC. V usage is TRBV9 and J usage is TRBJ2-7; D gene ambiguous. The germline V gene has CDR1 SGDLS and CDR2 YYNGEE. This CDR3 has 16 residues. V lost 0 bases and J 2 bases, leaving 15 bases between the germline ends.

The chain joins TRBV14 to TRBJ1-2; 7 bases are shared with TRBD1. This CDR3 contains 15 residues. Germline CDR1 SGHDN, CDR2 FVKESK. Trimming took 5 bases from V and 3 from J; bases not matched to a gene: 9. CDR3 coding DNA: TGTGCCAGCAGCGAAGGGGGCAGGGGTCACTATGGCTACACCTTC. The encoded protein is CASSEGGRGHYGYTF.

In the case of this clone: The junction differs from germline at one of its ends, possibly a read error. The genes are TRBV4-1 and TRBJ2-7; unclear D gene. The CDR3 totals 13 residues. CDR1 is MGHRA, CDR2 YSYEKL, per germline. The CDR3 reads CASSQVDSHEQYF. In nucleotides, the CDR3 is TGCGCCAGCAGCCAAGTTGACTCCCACGAGCAGTACTTC.

This clone has just a few counts. This rearrangement joins TRBV28 to TRBJ1-4; no reliable D call. The germline V gene has CDR1 MDHEN and CDR2 SYDVKM. Trimming shortened V by 7 bases and J by 8 bases, and 5 bases separated the two germline ends. The CDR3 covers 10 residues. Here the CDR3 reads CASMGEKLFF. For the CDR3, the DNA is TGTGCCAGCATGGGGGAAAAACTGTTTTTT.

V usage is TRBV30 and J usage is TRBJ1-1; D unresolved. Germline CDR1 and CDR2: GTSNPN and SVGIG (reference sequence). CDR3 length equals 13 residues. V dropped 1 base and J dropped 4 bases, with 10 bases sitting between them. The CDR3 DNA reads as TGTGCCTGGAGTGGAGGGTTAGGCACTGAAGCTTTCTTT. Protein: CAWSGGLGTEAFF.

The chain is built from TRBV2 and TRBJ1-6; a weak D match, TRBD1 (5 bases). CDR1 and CDR2 (germline): SNHLY, FYNNEI. This CDR3 spans 15 amino acids. V was clipped by 7 bases and J by 5 bases, with 15 bases between them. CDR3 amino acids: CASTVGQGDNSPLHF. CDR3 bases: TGTGCCAGCACCGTCGGCCAGGGTGATAATTCACCCCTCCACTTT.